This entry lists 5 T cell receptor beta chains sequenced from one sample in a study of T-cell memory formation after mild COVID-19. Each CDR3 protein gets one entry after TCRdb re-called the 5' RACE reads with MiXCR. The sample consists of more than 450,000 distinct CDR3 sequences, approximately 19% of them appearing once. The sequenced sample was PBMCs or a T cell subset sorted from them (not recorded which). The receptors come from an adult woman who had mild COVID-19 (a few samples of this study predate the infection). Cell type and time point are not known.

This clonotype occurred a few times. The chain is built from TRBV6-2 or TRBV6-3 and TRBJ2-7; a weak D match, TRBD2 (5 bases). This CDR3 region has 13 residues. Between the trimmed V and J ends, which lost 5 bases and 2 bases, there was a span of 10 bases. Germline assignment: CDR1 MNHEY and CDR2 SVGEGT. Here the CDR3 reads CASSLRGTYEQYF. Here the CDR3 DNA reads TGTGCCAGCAGTCTCAGAGGGACCTACGAGCAGTACTTC.

CDR3 bases: TGTGCCAGCAGTTACTCGTCTGGCTCAACCTACGAGCAGTACTTC. Amino acids: CASSYSSGSTYEQYF. The J gene is TRBJ2-7, the V gene TRBV6-6; D is unresolved. Germline values: CDR1 MNHNY, CDR2 SVGAGI (reference sequence). CDR3 size: 15 residues. Trimming removed 0 bases from V and 2 bases from J, with 11 bases in between.

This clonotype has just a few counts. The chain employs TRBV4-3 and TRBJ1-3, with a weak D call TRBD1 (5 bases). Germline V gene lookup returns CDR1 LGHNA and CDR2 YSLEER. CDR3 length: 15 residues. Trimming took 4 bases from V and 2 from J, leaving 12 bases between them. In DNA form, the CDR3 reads TGCGCCAGCAGCCCAAGGGAGGGGCCTGGAAACACCATATATTTT. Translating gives CASSPREGPGNTIYF.

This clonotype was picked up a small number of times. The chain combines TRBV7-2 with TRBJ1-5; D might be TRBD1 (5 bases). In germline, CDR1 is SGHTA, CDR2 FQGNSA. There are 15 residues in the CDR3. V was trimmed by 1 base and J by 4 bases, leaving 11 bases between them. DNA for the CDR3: TGTGCCAGCAGCTTAGAGGGGACCCTAAATCAGCCCCAGCATTTT. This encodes CASSLEGTLNQPQHF.

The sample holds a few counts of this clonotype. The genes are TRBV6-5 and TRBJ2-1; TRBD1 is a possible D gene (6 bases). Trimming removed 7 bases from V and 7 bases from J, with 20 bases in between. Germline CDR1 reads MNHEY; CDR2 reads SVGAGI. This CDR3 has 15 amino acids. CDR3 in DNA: TGTGCCAGCATTGCCCCGGGCGGCAGGGGAAATGAGCAGTTCTTC. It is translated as CASIAPGGRGNEQFF.